A single sample is the source of the 27 T cell receptor beta chains below, sequenced in a study of cytomegalovirus exposure and HLA in healthy donors. Primers for the PCR totalled 60 Vbeta and 13 Jbeta. Libraries were prepared by immunoSEQ multiplex PCR; TCRdb keeps only in-frame clonotypes and omits some of them. The profile shows about 160,000 clones, around 82% of them singletons. Sequenced input: PBMCs. These receptor sequences come from a man in his thirties or forties in good health and CMV-seronegative.

This chain uses TRBV27 with TRBJ2-7; TRBD2 matches 8 bases. CDR1 MNHEY and CDR2 SMNVEV come from the germline V gene (reference sequence). The J segment lost 3 bases and the V segment lost 5 bases, leaving 15 bases of the junction unmatched. The CDR3 totals 17 residues. This chain's CDR3 is CASSPGPGGGGHYEQYF. CDR3 DNA: TGTGCCAGCAGTCCTGGCCCCGGGGGCGGGGGGCACTACGAGCAGTACTTC.

The chain is built from TRBV27 and TRBJ2-7; 8 nucleotides align to TRBD1. Trimming cost V 3 bases and J 1 base; bases outside gene matches: 8. The CDR3 totals 16 residues. CDR1 is MNHEY, CDR2 SMNVEV, per germline (reference sequence). CDR3 sequence (DNA): TGTGCCAGCAGTTTCTCGATGGGACAGGATTCCTACGAGCAGTACTTC. Its translation is CASSFSMGQDSYEQYF.

The J gene is TRBJ2-5, the V gene TRBV4-3; no reliable D call. Gene TRBJ2-7 matches the end of the DNA better, so the J call may be wrong. The CDR3 totals 15 residues. Per germline, CDR1 LGHNA and CDR2 YSLEER. CDR3 sequence reads: CASSQVWRRSYEQYF. For the CDR3, the DNA is TGCGCCAGCAGCCAAGTCTGGCGGCGATCCTACGAGCAGTACTTC.

The chain is built from TRBV2 and TRBJ2-2; 13 bases are shared with TRBD2. CDR1 and CDR2 (germline): SNHLY, FYNNEI. V shed 9 bases, J shed 7 bases, and the junction held 8 bases outside the gene matches. This CDR3 comprises 15 residues. CDR3 amino acids: CASMRTSGSNGELFF. CDR3 nucleotide sequence: TGTGCCAGTATGAGGACTAGCGGGAGTAACGGGGAGCTGTTTTTT. Full variable domain (missing parts from reference TRBV2 and TRBJ2-2): EPEVTQTPSHQVTQMGQEVILRCVPISNHLYFYWYRQILGQKVEFLVSFYNNEISEKSEIFDDQFSVERPDGSNFTLKIRSTKLEDSAMYFCASMRTSGSNGELFFGEGSRLTVL.

This sequence joins TRBV18 and TRBJ2-5, with 14 bases matching TRBD2. The germline CDR1 and CDR2 sequences are KGHSH and LQKENI. The CDR3 runs to 18 residues. V lost 3 bases to trimming and J lost 4 bases; unmatched junction nucleotides: 10. CDR3 amino acids: CASSPYPGLAGDGETQYF. CDR3 coding DNA: TGTGCCAGCTCACCGTACCCGGGACTAGCGGGAGACGGAGAGACCCAGTACTTC.

A few counts support this clone. This chain joins TRBV29-1 and TRBJ2-3; D is possibly TRBD2 (5 bases). With 6 bases removed from V and 3 bases from J, the gap between germline ends came to 13 bases. From germline, CDR1 is SQVTM and CDR2 ANQGSEA. The CDR3 consists of 13 residues. CDR3 DNA: TGCAGCGTCGGACTCACCCCAACAGATACGCAGTATTTT. It specifies CSVGLTPTDTQYF.

This chain joins TRBV29-1 and TRBJ1-1; 10 nucleotides align to TRBD1. V lost 7 bases and J lost 6; bases outside the gene matches: 11. Germline V gene data show CDR1 as SQVTM and CDR2 as ANQGSEA. This CDR3 region has 14 residues. CDR3 DNA: TGCAGCGCCCGGTGGGACAGGGGATTTGCTGAAGCTTTCTTT. Its protein is CSARWDRGFAEAFF.

This clone occurred once. This chain connects TRBV2 to TRBJ1-5; no clear D gene. V was trimmed by 0 bases and J by 2 bases, leaving 5 bases between them. CDR3 length: 14 amino acids. CDR1 and CDR2 from the germline V gene are SNHLY and FYNNEI. CDR3 DNA: TGTGCCAGCAGTGAAGCAGAGCGCAATCAGCCCCAGCATTTT. It encodes CASSEAERNQPQHF.

The count of this clone is one. V and J are TRBV14 and TRBJ2-3; TRBD2 agrees at 8 bases. V shed 4 bases, J shed 0 bases, and the junction held 6 bases outside the gene matches. The CDR3 runs 16 residues. CDR1 is SGHDN, CDR2 FVKESK, per germline. DNA of the CDR3: TGTGCCAGCAGCCGAACAGCGGGAGAGAGCACAGATACGCAGTATTTT. This sequence encodes CASSRTAGESTDTQYF.

The rearrangement uses TRBV14 and TRBJ2-3, with 10 bases fitting TRBD2. In germline, CDR1 is SGHDN, CDR2 FVKESK. J was trimmed by 4 bases and V by 4 bases; bases with no gene match: 2. This CDR3 is 14 amino acids long. For the CDR3, the DNA is TGTGCCAGCAGCCCGGGACTAGCGCCAGATACGCAGTATTTT. As protein: CASSPGLAPDTQYF.

The V call is TRBV5-1, the J call TRBJ2-3; TRBD2 aligns across 9 bases. V shed 2 bases, J shed 2 bases, and the junction held 15 bases outside the gene matches. This CDR3 has 19 amino acids. CDR1 and CDR2 from the germline V gene are SGHRS and YFSETQ. Here the CDR3 reads CASSLRPNDLAGPTDTQYF. In DNA, the CDR3 is TGCGCCAGCAGCTTACGACCGAACGACCTAGCGGGGCCCACAGATACGCAGTATTTT.

The V gene is TRBV7-9, the J gene TRBJ1-2; D is unresolved. CDR1 is SEHNR, CDR2 FQNEAQ, per germline (reference sequence). CDR3 size: 13 residues. The V end was cut by 4 bases, the J end by 1 base, with 7 bases between. The CDR3 protein is CASSSELNYGYTF. CDR3 coding DNA: TGTGCCAGCAGCTCCGAGCTTAACTATGGCTACACCTTC.

This chain connects TRBV19 to TRBJ1-2; D gene uncertain. Germline V gene lookup returns CDR1 LNHDA and CDR2 SQIVND (reference sequence). The germline V and J ends were trimmed by 5 bases and 0 bases, with 7 bases remaining between them. This CDR3 region has 13 residues. CDR3 nucleotide sequence: TGTGCCAGTAGTTACGGTTCTAACTATGGCTACACCTTC. This codes for CASSYGSNYGYTF.

The V call is TRBV6-1, the J call TRBJ1-3; D uncertain. The CDR3 covers 16 residues. Germline values: CDR1 MNHNS, CDR2 SASEGT. V was trimmed by 0 bases and J by 0 bases, leaving 9 bases between them. The CDR3 coding sequence is TGTGCCAGCAGTGAAGCGCCGGGTTCCTCTGGAAACACCATATATTTT. It codes for CASSEAPGSSGNTIYF.

The CDR3 region has the DNA TGTGCCTCTCCCCGGGGGGGGAGTACAGATACGCAGTATTTT. Amino acid sequence: CASPRGGSTDTQYF. The rearrangement links TRBV30 to TRBJ2-3, with 8 bases that match TRBD2. The CDR3 loop spans 14 amino acids. V was clipped by 7 bases and J by 3 bases; unmatched bases: 9. The germline gives CDR1 GTSNPN, CDR2 SVGIG (reference sequence).

J is TRBJ2-7 and V is TRBV5-1, with D maybe TRBD2 (6 bases). Trimming pared 2 bases from V and 0 bases from J, leaving 18 bases between. The CDR3 totals 17 residues. Per the germline V gene, CDR1 is SGHRS and CDR2 is YFSETQ. The CDR3 spells CASSFMGTGTGSYEQYF. CDR3 DNA: TGCGCCAGCAGCTTCATGGGGACCGGGACTGGCTCCTACGAGCAGTACTTC.

This chain connects TRBV5-1 to TRBJ2-3; D perhaps matches TRBD2 (8 bases). Trimming pared 1 base from V and 0 bases from J, leaving 15 bases between. The CDR3 has 17 amino acids. Germline V lookup: CDR1 SGHRS, CDR2 YFSETQ. The CDR3 spells CASSLTGASGSTDTQYF. For the CDR3, the DNA is TGCGCCAGCAGCTTGACAGGGGCTAGCGGGAGCACAGATACGCAGTATTTT.

This clone has only one observation. CDR3 loop: CASSPAQGSRSTEAFF. DNA for the CDR3: TGTGCCAGCAGCCCGGCCCAGGGAAGCCGTAGCACTGAAGCTTTCTTT. V and J are TRBV5-5 and TRBJ1-1; possible D gene TRBD1, 5 bases. CDR1 SGHKS and CDR2 YYEKEE come from the germline V gene (reference sequence). The CDR3 length is 16 residues. The V end lost 4 bases, the J end lost 4 bases, and 20 bases lay between the germline ends. Full variable domain (rest looked up from reference TRBV5-5 and TRBJ1-1): DAGVTQSPTHLIKTRGQQVTLRCSPISGHKSVSWYQQVLGQGPQFIFQYYEKEERGRGNFPDRFSARQFPNYSSELNVNALLLGDSALYLCASSPAQGSRSTEAFFGQGTRLTVV.

The CDR3 nucleotides are TGTGCCAGCACTAGCGGGGGGGTTTACAATGAGCAGTTCTTC. Amino acids: CASTSGGVYNEQFF. This chain uses TRBV28 with TRBJ2-1, with 12 bases that match TRBD2. Trimming removed 7 bases from V and 4 bases from J; junction bases left unmatched: 2. CDR1 and CDR2 from the germline V gene are MDHEN and SYDVKM. This CDR3 has 14 residues.

The chain has TRBV5-4 and TRBJ2-5; 8 bases fit TRBD1. Germline assignment: CDR1 SGHNT and CDR2 YYREEE (reference sequence). Losses at the gene ends were 0 bases for V and 5 bases for J; bases not matched to a gene: 15. CDR3 size: 18 residues. In DNA form, the CDR3 reads TGTGCCAGCAGCTTGGCCCCGGGACAGGAGGGGTGGTTTGAGACCCAGTACTTC. This codes for CASSLAPGQEGWFETQYF.

The V and J genes are TRBV19 and TRBJ1-2; possible D gene TRBD1, 5 bases. Germline loops: CDR1 LNHDA, CDR2 SQIVND (reference sequence). Trimming stripped 5 bases from V and 4 bases from J, with 17 bases between. The CDR3 consists of 15 residues. The CDR3 sequence is CASSPLDIAPYGYTF. CDR3 in DNA: TGTGCCAGTAGTCCCCTGGACATTGCCCCCTATGGCTACACCTTC.

A single count supports this clone. The chain recombines TRBV10-1 with TRBJ1-6; D is undetermined. This CDR3 has 13 residues. The ends were cut back, 4 bases at V and 7 bases at J, with 8 bases in the middle. The germline gives CDR1 WNHNN, CDR2 SYGVQD (reference sequence). The CDR3 DNA reads TGCGCCAGCAGTGTTGGTCAGAATTCACCCCTCCACTTT. This codes for CASSVGQNSPLHF.

This chain uses TRBV10-3 with TRBJ2-3, with unresolved D. This CDR3 is 13 amino acids long. Germline assignment: CDR1 ENHRY and CDR2 SYGVKD. With 8 bases removed from V and 1 base from J, the gap between germline ends came to 10 bases. CDR3 coding DNA: TGTGCCATCGGTTTCCAGGGCACAGATACGCAGTATTTT. Residues: CAIGFQGTDTQYF.

The rearrangement uses TRBV7-9 and TRBJ2-2; maybe TRBD2 (6 bases). Germline-derived CDR1 and CDR2 are SEHNR and FQNEAQ (reference sequence). The CDR3 spans 16 residues. V lost 6 bases to trimming and J lost 4 bases, with 18 bases between them. The CDR3 region has the DNA TGTGCCAGCAGTCGTCGGGTAGCGGAAATCACCGGGGAGCTGTTTTTT. Protein product: CASSRRVAEITGELFF. Looking up the rest from reference TRBV7-9 and TRBJ2-2 gives the full variable domain: DTGVSQNPRHKITKRGQNVTFRCDPISEHNRLYWYRQTLGQGPEFLTYFQNEAQLEKSRLLSDRFSAERPKGSFSTLEIQRTEQGDSAMYLCASSRRVAEITGELFFGEGSRLTVL.

The CDR3 protein is CASSLLGTENTEAFF. CDR3 DNA: TGTGCCAGCAGTCTCCTGGGGACAGAGAACACTGAAGCTTTCTTT. This sequence joins TRBV2 and TRBJ1-1; 7 bases line up with TRBD1. The J segment lost 1 base and the V segment lost 5 bases, leaving 7 bases of the junction unmatched. From germline, CDR1 is SNHLY and CDR2 FYNNEI. The CDR3 consists of 15 residues.

This clone was counted only a few times. The J gene is TRBJ1-1, the V gene TRBV29-1, with a possible D match to TRBD1 (6 bases). Between the trimmed V and J ends, which lost 4 bases and 3 bases, there was a span of 12 bases. Germline V CDR1 and CDR2: SQVTM, ANQGSEA. This CDR3 is 13 amino acids long. The CDR3 is CSVVAQGYTEAFF. As DNA, the CDR3 is TGCAGCGTTGTAGCGCAGGGGTACACTGAAGCTTTCTTT. The entire variable domain, with the rest obtained from reference TRBV29-1 and TRBJ1-1, is as follows: SAVISQKPSRDICQRGTSLTIQCQVDSQVTMMFWYRQQPGQSLTLIATANQGSEATYESGFVIDKFPISRPNLTFSTLTVSNMSPEDSSIYLCSVVAQGYTEAFFGQGTRLTVV.

The chain couples TRBV2 to TRBJ2-6; D is ambiguous. V shed 10 bases and J shed 0 bases, with 13 bases lying between them. Germline CDR1 reads SNHLY; CDR2 reads FYNNEI. The CDR3 has 15 amino acids. CDR3 coding DNA: TGTGCCACCCTCGACACCTACTCTGGGGCCAACGTCCTGACTTTC. Translated, it gives CATLDTYSGANVLTF. The entire variable domain, with the rest obtained from reference TRBV2 and TRBJ2-6, is as follows: EPEVTQTPSHQVTQMGQEVILRCVPISNHLYFYWYRQILGQKVEFLVSFYNNEISEKSEIFDDQFSVERPDGSNFTLKIRSTKLEDSAMYFCATLDTYSGANVLTFGAGSRLTVL.